The next 28 T cell receptor beta chains were all read from a single sample in a study of T-cell reconstitution after alpha-beta-depleted transplantation in children. TCRbeta library construction was performed incorporating unique molecular identifiers. From the PCR reads, TCRdb called clonotypes with MiXCR, one entry per CDR3 protein. The sample has 200,000 to 300,000 distinct CDR3 sequences; around 25% are singletons. The sequencing used PBMCs, collected before TCRalphabeta/CD19-depleted stem cell transplant. Receptors were obtained from a girl aged 2-10 years with Fanconi anemia, due to receive a stem cell transplant.

This clonotype was detected only once. The chain is built from TRBV2 and TRBJ2-1; D perhaps matches TRBD2 (6 bases). There are 14 residues in the CDR3. Germline CDR1 is SNHLY and CDR2 is FYNNEI. Trimming pared 11 bases from V and 8 bases from J, leaving 22 bases between. CDR3 in DNA: TGTGCCCAGATTCGTGATACGGGGGTGGATGAGCAGTTCTTC. Translated: CAQIRDTGVDEQFF.

The chain links TRBV12-3 or TRBV12-4 to TRBJ2-7; 8 positions match TRBD1. V shed 6 bases, J shed 3 bases, and the junction held 10 bases outside the gene matches. The CDR3 extends over 15 amino acids. CDR3 sequence reads: CASSDRGNSNYEQYF. DNA of the CDR3: TGTGCCAGCAGCGACAGGGGTAACTCCAACTACGAGCAGTACTTC.

The chain couples TRBV29-1 to TRBJ2-5, with D perhaps TRBD1 (6 bases). The CDR3 extends over 16 amino acids. Per germline, CDR1 SQVTM and CDR2 ANQGSEA. The ends were cut back, 4 bases at V and 1 base at J, with 19 bases in the middle. The CDR3 loop is CSVARADSPLQETQYF. Written as DNA, the CDR3 is TGCAGCGTTGCTAGGGCGGACAGCCCGCTCCAAGAGACCCAGTACTTC.

This clonotype was counted only a few times. J is TRBJ2-5 and V is TRBV7-2; 10 bases map to TRBD2. Germline lookup yields CDR1 SGHTA and CDR2 FQGNSA. This CDR3 contains 15 residues. Trimming took 1 base from V and 4 from J; bases not matched to a gene: 3. For the CDR3, the DNA is TGTGCCAGCAGCTTAGAGCGGGGGGGCAGAGAGACCCAGTACTTC. It codes for CASSLERGGRETQYF.

The V gene is TRBV20-1, the J gene TRBJ2-3; TRBD2 agrees at 12 bases. V was clipped by 8 bases and J by 0 bases; unmatched bases: 6. Germline lookup yields CDR1 DFQATT and CDR2 SNEGSKA (reference sequence). The CDR3 runs to 15 residues. The CDR3 bases are TGCAGTCAGCCGCTAGCGGGGGGGAGCACAGATACGCAGTATTTT. The encoded protein is CSQPLAGGSTDTQYF.

This clonotype was seen at least ten times. The V and J genes are TRBV20-1 and TRBJ2-7; 8 bases fit TRBD1. The CDR3 is 15 amino acids. Trimming at V came to 6 bases and at J to 4 bases, leaving 14 bases not matched to a gene. CDR1 is DFQATT and CDR2 is SNEGSKA in the germline V gene (reference sequence). The CDR3: CSASDRGVRKYEQYF. CDR3 DNA: TGCAGTGCCAGTGACAGGGGAGTTAGGAAGTACGAGCAGTACTTC.

Turning to this clonotype: A much larger clone sits a single nucleotide away, making a read error possible. This chain joins TRBV12-3 or TRBV12-4 and TRBJ1-1; 7 bases align to TRBD1. V was pared by 10 bases and J by 2 bases, with 13 bases of the junction left unmatched. CDR3 length: 15 residues. CDR3 sequence (DNA): TGTGCCACCTCCCTAGTCGACAGGGACAACACTGAAGCTTTCTTT. Protein sequence: CATSLVDRDNTEAFF.

With regard to this clonotype: This sequence may be a read error, since a much larger clone differs from it by one base. The genes are TRBV6-1 and TRBJ1-4; TRBD1 matches at 9 bases. The CDR3 runs to 16 residues. V shed 7 bases and J 4 bases; nucleotides not matched to a gene: 10. Germline V CDR1 and CDR2: MNHNS, SASEGT. The CDR3 reads CASTRARDRVNEKLFF. The DNA for the CDR3 is TGTGCCAGCACACGTGCTAGGGACAGGGTTAATGAAAAACTGTTTTTT.

The chain uses TRBV11-1 and TRBJ2-3; tentatively, D is TRBD1 or TRBD2 (5 bases each). The CDR3 is made up of 14 amino acids. The V gene's germline CDR1 is SGHAT and CDR2 FQDESV (reference sequence). The V gene lost 3 bases and the J gene lost 2 bases, with 9 bases spanning the gap. The CDR3 reads CASSLGVNTDTQYF. The CDR3 nucleotides read TGTGCCAGCAGCTTGGGGGTAAACACAGATACGCAGTATTTT.

The chain has TRBV28 and TRBJ2-5; tentatively, D is TRBD1 or TRBD2 (5 bases each). Per germline, CDR1 MDHEN and CDR2 SYDVKM. The CDR3 covers 14 residues. The V gene lost 3 bases and the J gene lost 10 bases, with 18 bases spanning the gap. The chain's CDR3 is CASSFGDRSTNQYF. The DNA of the CDR3 is TGTGCCAGCAGTTTTGGGGACCGCAGTACGAACCAGTACTTC.

This clonotype was seen at least ten times. The V call is TRBV28, the J call TRBJ2-2; D is unclear. Germline CDR1 and CDR2: MDHEN and SYDVKM. V was clipped by 2 bases and J by 5 bases, with 0 bases between them. There are 11 residues in the CDR3. This CDR3 is CASSLTGELFF. CDR3 bases: TGTGCCAGCAGTTTAACCGGGGAGCTGTTTTTT.

CDR3 nucleotide sequence: TGCAGTGCTAGAAGGGACATTCAAAAGAACACTGAAGCTTTCTTT. This codes for CSARRDIQKNTEAFF. The chain couples TRBV20-1 to TRBJ1-1; possible D gene TRBD1, 6 bases. The V end was cut by 2 bases, the J end by 1 base, with 14 bases between. The CDR3 covers 15 residues. CDR1 is DFQATT and CDR2 is SNEGSKA in the germline V gene (reference sequence).

This clonotype occurred a few times. The rearrangement uses TRBV29-1 and TRBJ2-7, with 12 bases fitting TRBD2. The CDR3 is 13 amino acids. V was pared by 6 bases and J by 7 bases, with 7 bases of the junction left unmatched. Per the germline V gene, CDR1 is SQVTM and CDR2 is ANQGSEA. This chain's CDR3 is CSVGGLAGREQYF. In nucleotides, the CDR3 is TGCAGCGTAGGGGGACTAGCGGGCCGAGAGCAGTACTTC.

This clonotype was observed a few times. V usage is TRBV9 and J usage is TRBJ2-1, with D unresolved. Trimming shortened V by 2 bases and J by 5 bases, and 14 bases separated the two germline ends. Germline V gene sequence: CDR1 SGDLS, CDR2 YYNGEE. The CDR3 spans 15 residues. The CDR3, as DNA: TGTGCCAGCAGCGTTAGCCCCCGACCTCACAATGAGCAGTTCTTC. Translated: CASSVSPRPHNEQFF.

V is TRBV25-1 and J is TRBJ2-3; D gene ambiguous. Germline assignment: CDR1 MGHDK and CDR2 SYGVNS. The CDR3 has 15 amino acids. The V and J ends lost 2 bases and 0 bases respectively, with 9 bases between them. The DNA of the CDR3 is TGTGCCAGCAGTGAAAAAGGCCTCAGCACAGATACGCAGTATTTT. Protein sequence: CASSEKGLSTDTQYF.

Many counts were recorded for this clonotype. The DNA for the CDR3 is TGCGCCAGCAGCGGTCTGCTAGGGAGTCAAGAGACCCAGTACTTC. This translates into CASSGLLGSQETQYF. This rearrangement joins TRBV5-1 to TRBJ2-5; D perhaps matches TRBD2 (5 bases). The V end lost 4 bases, the J end lost 2 bases, and 15 bases lay between the germline ends. This CDR3 has 15 amino acids. Germline V gene data show CDR1 as SGHRS and CDR2 as YFSETQ.

This sequence joins TRBV25-1 and TRBJ2-5, with D unresolved. Trimming took off 2 bases at V and 5 bases at J, with 9 bases between the two ends. The CDR3 spans 13 residues. Germline CDR1 MGHDK, CDR2 SYGVNS. The CDR3: CASSEPGRETQYF. CDR3 nucleotides: TGTGCCAGCAGTGAACCGGGCCGGGAGACCCAGTACTTC.

In its sample, this clonotype was seen many times. The chain recombines TRBV20-1 with TRBJ2-3, with TRBD2 identical over 11 bases. The CDR3 totals 20 residues. The J segment lost 0 bases and the V segment lost 0 bases, leaving 14 bases of the junction unmatched. CDR1 and CDR2 from the germline V gene are DFQATT and SNEGSKA (reference sequence). In nucleotides, the CDR3 is TGCAGTGCTAGAGATTTGCGACTAGCGGGGTCCATCTCTAGCACAGATACGCAGTATTTT. Protein sequence: CSARDLRLAGSISSTDTQYF.

This clonotype has only a few counts. The chain is built from TRBV29-1 and TRBJ2-7, with D possibly being TRBD1 (6 bases). CDR3 size: 14 residues. The germline V gene has CDR1 SQVTM and CDR2 ANQGSEA. V was pared by 2 bases and J by 1 base, with 12 bases between. The DNA of the CDR3 is TGCAGCGTTGAACTCCTGACAGGATCCTACGAGCAGTACTTC. This codes for CSVELLTGSYEQYF.

This clonotype was seen at least ten times. This sequence joins TRBV29-1 and TRBJ1-4; 7 bases match TRBD1. Germline CDR1 SQVTM, CDR2 ANQGSEA. The J segment lost 7 bases and the V segment lost 5 bases, leaving 7 bases of the junction unmatched. The CDR3 is 13 amino acids. This CDR3 is CSVTGARGEKLFF. DNA of the CDR3: TGCAGCGTTACAGGGGCCAGGGGTGAAAAACTGTTTTTT.

The rearrangement joins TRBV28 to TRBJ2-1; D possibly corresponds to TRBD2 (5 bases). CDR3 length: 11 amino acids. Germline values: CDR1 MDHEN, CDR2 SYDVKM. The V and J ends lost 7 bases and 8 bases respectively, with 9 bases between them. The DNA for the CDR3 is TGTGCCAGCAAGGAGGCCTATGAGCAGTTCTTC. Protein sequence: CASKEAYEQFF.

This clonotype came up a few times. V usage is TRBV7-6 and J usage is TRBJ2-7; 9 bases are a match to TRBD2. The J segment lost 5 bases and the V segment lost 4 bases, leaving 9 bases of the junction unmatched. Germline V gene sequence: CDR1 SGHVS, CDR2 FNYEAQ. This CDR3 region has 15 residues. CDR3: CASSSDSGSFDEQYF. For the CDR3, the DNA is TGTGCCAGCAGCTCTGATAGCGGGAGTTTCGACGAGCAGTACTTC.

The J gene is TRBJ1-2, the V gene TRBV7-3, with D unclear. CDR1 is SGHTA and CDR2 is FQGTGA in the germline V gene. Trimming pared 4 bases from V and 5 bases from J, leaving 11 bases between. The CDR3 spans 13 residues. Here the CDR3 DNA reads TGTGCCAGCAGCTCCCCGACGGGATATGGCTACACCTTC. Translated, it gives CASSSPTGYGYTF.

The sample holds many counts of this clonotype. This chain links TRBV12-3 or TRBV12-4 with TRBJ2-6; D is ambiguous. This CDR3 is 12 amino acids long. With 3 bases removed from V and 3 bases from J, the gap between germline ends came to 0 bases. The CDR3 is CASSFGANVLTF. As DNA, the CDR3 is TGTGCCAGCAGTTTTGGGGCCAACGTCCTGACTTTC.

The chain carries TRBV4-1 and TRBJ2-3; TRBD2 agrees at 7 bases. The V gene's germline CDR1 is MGHRA and CDR2 YSYEKL. V shed 0 bases, J shed 6 bases, and the junction held 9 bases outside the gene matches. The CDR3 has 16 residues. CDR3 loop: CASSQEVASGIDTQYF. CDR3 nucleotides: TGCGCCAGCAGCCAAGAAGTGGCTAGCGGAATCGATACGCAGTATTTT.

This clonotype was detected many times. The chain joins TRBV27 to TRBJ2-5; a possible D gene is TRBD1 (5 bases). Germline V gene lookup returns CDR1 MNHEY and CDR2 SMNVEV (reference sequence). V was trimmed by 2 bases and J by 3 bases, leaving 7 bases between them. The length of the CDR3 is 13 residues. CDR3 amino acids: CASSLQGEETQYF. DNA of the CDR3: TGTGCCAGCAGTTTACAGGGTGAAGAGACCCAGTACTTC.

This clonotype occurred many times. This chain joins TRBV9 and TRBJ2-5; tentative D call: TRBD1 (6 bases). This CDR3 is 15 amino acids long. The V end lost 4 bases, the J end lost 5 bases, and 18 bases lay between the germline ends. Germline V gene lookup returns CDR1 SGDLS and CDR2 YYNGEE. The CDR3 sequence: CASSFATGSMETQYF. The DNA of the CDR3 is TGTGCCAGCAGCTTCGCGACAGGATCTATGGAGACCCAGTACTTC. The variable domain in full, with the rest retrieved from reference TRBV9 and TRBJ2-5, is DSGVTQTPKHLITATGQRVTLRCSPRSGDLSVYWYQQSLDQGLQFLIQYYNGEERAKGNILERFSAQQFPDLHSELNLSSLELGDSALYFCASSFATGSMETQYFGPGTRLLVL.

The sample holds one count of this clonotype. The genes are TRBV20-1 and TRBJ2-5, with 8 nucleotides matching TRBD1. The ends lost 8 bases at V and 2 bases at J; junction bases unmatched: 10. CDR1 and CDR2 from the germline V gene are DFQATT and SNEGSKA (reference sequence). This CDR3 is 14 amino acids long. Here the CDR3 reads CSFTDRVGQETQYF. The CDR3 nucleotides read TGCAGTTTCACGGACAGGGTAGGACAAGAGACCCAGTACTTC.